This paragraph covers one T cell receptor (beta chain) sequence. The sample originates from a study of blood T cell repertoires in COVID-19. The CDR3 totals 17 residues. V shed 0 bases, J shed 5 bases, and the junction held 9 bases outside the gene matches. In germline, CDR1 is KGHDR, CDR2 SFDVKD. Clones were sequenced by immunoSEQ multiplex PCR, and TCRdb holds only the in-frame ones, with some missing. In the table there are 59,000 or so clones, roughly 85% of which are singletons. The chain is built from TRBV24-1 and TRBJ1-5; 7 bases map to TRBD1. Sequenced material: peripheral blood. The sequence came from a man in his sixties with acute or convalescent COVID-19. The CDR3 DNA reads as TGTGCCACCAGTGATTTGGGGACAGAGTCAAGGGATCAGCCCCAGCATTTT. This gives the protein CATSDLGTESRDQPQHF.